This TCR beta chain is drawn from a study of T cell responses to AZD1222 COVID-19 vaccine. For the study at large: Samples with a second dose at about 4 or about 12 weeks were pooled together.

V gave up 7 bases and J gave up 4 bases; unmatched junction bases: 12. CDR3 size: 16 residues. The germline gives CDR1 GTSNPN, CDR2 SVGIG (reference sequence). Details on this clone: The antigen is unknown.

Regarding the study as a whole: White British ancestry dominated among donors, who included more females, and clonal diversity was possibly underestimated. The CD4 TCRs associated with vaccination extended across spike and predominated at 160-218 and 743-854. Repertoires were collected only later (after the peak T cell response had occurred).

Profiling relied on immunoSEQ multiplex PCR, and the TCRdb table lists in-frame clones only, not all of them. The repertoire includes about 120,000 clones, about nine tenths of them detected once, and 1% to 1.5% sits in the top ten. The material sequenced was peripheral blood, taken on day 0 of AZD1222 vaccination. The receptor was isolated from an adult in good health. The chain is built from TRBV30 and TRBJ2-1; 11 nucleotides match TRBD2. The CDR3 loop is CAFKGLLAGAYNEQFF. The DNA of the CDR3 is TGTGCCTTTAAGGGCCTACTAGCGGGGGCGTACAATGAGCAGTTCTTC.